The source of this T cell receptor beta chain is a study of blood T cell repertoires in COVID-19. The wider study: Sites in the United States, Italy and Spain provided acute and convalescent COVID-19 samples. The analysed material was cDNA or gDNA that came from T cells, B-cell-depleted T cells, or PBMCs.

This table comes from immunoSEQ multiplex PCR, and its TCRdb copy is limited to in-frame clones, with some not included. The repertoire consists of 55,000 to 85,000 clones, with 79% occurring once and the leading ten covering 26%. CDR3 length: 14 residues. The germline CDR1 and CDR2 sequences are SEHNR and FQNEAQ (reference sequence). V gave up 2 bases and J gave up 3 bases; unmatched junction bases: 3. Sequenced: peripheral blood. The chain has TRBV7-9 and TRBJ1-2; 7 bases fit TRBD1. The sequence derives from a man aged 60-69 years with active or convalescent COVID-19. The CDR3 loop is CASSLRGTDYGYTF. In DNA, the CDR3 is TGTGCCAGCAGCTTACGGGGGACAGACTATGGCTACACCTTC.